Sequencing of this T cell receptor beta chain was carried out in a study of PD-1 blockade in classical Hodgkin lymphoma. To note about this clone: Its cognate antigen is unknown.

Time point noted: cycle 4 day 1 (C4D1), after less than 7 weeks of nivolumab. Patients all relapsed after autologous stem cell transplantation, and there was variation in brentuximab vedotin exposure. Study-level points and caveats: Complete responders possessed baseline diversity comparable to newly diagnosed patients. Undefined causes, possibly disease activity or prior therapy, underlie the repertoire differences. A significant rise in TCR diversity by C4D1 was seen for CD4+ but not CD8+ cells.

Sequenced by immunoSEQ multiplex PCR; TCRdb stores in-frame clones only, minus some. The data contain nearly 50,000 clones, around four fifths of them singletons. Germline V CDR1 and CDR2: SGHNT, YENEEA. The germline V and J ends were trimmed by 8 bases and 3 bases, with 10 bases remaining between them. The CDR3 is made up of 13 amino acids. This sequence joins TRBV11-3 and TRBJ2-2; D is unclear. The sample in question was peripheral blood mononuclear cells (PBMCs), obtained before the fourth cycle of nivolumab. The clonotype originates from a human donor with classical Hodgkin lymphoma. The chain's CDR3 is CASGLLDTGELFF. The CDR3 nucleotides are TGTGCCAGCGGGTTGTTAGACACCGGGGAGCTGTTTTTT.